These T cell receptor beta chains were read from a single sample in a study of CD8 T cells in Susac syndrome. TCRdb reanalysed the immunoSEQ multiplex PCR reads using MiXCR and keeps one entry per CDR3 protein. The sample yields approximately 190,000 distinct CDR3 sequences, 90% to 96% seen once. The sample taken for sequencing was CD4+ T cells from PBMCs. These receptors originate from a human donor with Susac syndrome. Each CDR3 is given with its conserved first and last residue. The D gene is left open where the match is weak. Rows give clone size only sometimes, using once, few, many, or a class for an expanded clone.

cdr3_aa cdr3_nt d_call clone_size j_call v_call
CASSPRRGNSPLHF TGTGCCAGCAGCCCTCGTAGGGGAAATTCACCCCTCCACTTT NA NA TRBJ1-6 TRBV3-1
CASRGESSYNSPLHF TGTGCCAGCCGAGGGGAGAGCTCCTATAATTCACCCCTCCACTTT NA NA TRBJ1-6 TRBV2
CASSITGLFSYNEQFF TGTGCCAGCAGCATTACAGGGTTATTTTCCTACAATGAGCAGTTCTTC NA NA TRBJ2-1 TRBV13
CSARGEERHGNTIYF TGCAGTGCTAGAGGTGAAGAACGACATGGAAACACCATATATTTT NA NA TRBJ1-3 TRBV20-1
CARKSGRGGGIQYF TGTGCCAGGAAATCGGGGCGGGGGGGCGGCATTCAGTACTTC TRBD2 NA TRBJ2-4 TRBV2
CASSLNRGGSYEQYF TGCGCCAGCAGTCTTAACCGGGGGGGCTCCTACGAGCAGTACTTC TRBD2 once TRBJ2-7 TRBV5-1
CSASRAVGETQYF TGCAGTGCGTCGCGAGCGGTAGGAGAGACCCAGTACTTC NA NA TRBJ2-5 TRBV20-1
CSATWQQETQYF TGCAGTGCTACGTGGCAGCAAGAGACCCAGTACTTC NA NA TRBJ2-5 TRBV20-1
CSARKNPGGSYEQYF TGCAGTGCTAGGAAGAACCCAGGGGGATCCTACGAGCAGTACTTC TRBD1 NA TRBJ2-7 TRBV20-1
CASSLGGGGLEQYF TGCGCCAGCAGCTTGGGAGGAGGAGGGCTCGAGCAGTACTTC NA NA TRBJ2-7 TRBV5-1
CASSSSPTGGYEQYF TGTGCCAGCAGCTCCTCACCCACAGGTGGCTACGAGCAGTACTTC NA NA TRBJ2-7 TRBV13
CASSQPPYTGELFF TGTGCCAGCAGCCAACCCCCCTACACCGGGGAGCTGTTTTTT NA NA TRBJ2-2 TRBV3-1
CASRLGTGTAYEQYF TGTGCCAGCAGGCTAGGGACAGGCACGGCCTACGAGCAGTACTTC TRBD1 NA TRBJ2-7 TRBV28
CASSLIGQTVEKLFF TGTGCCAGCAGCTTAATCGGTCAGACCGTTGAAAAACTGTTTTTT NA NA TRBJ1-4 TRBV7-9
CATSWTTGPLLSGANVLTF TGTGCCACCAGTTGGACGACGGGGCCGCTACTCTCTGGGGCCAACGTCCTGACTTTC NA NA TRBJ2-6 TRBV24-1
CSALDRAYEQYF TGCAGTGCTCTAGACAGGGCCTACGAGCAGTACTTC TRBD1 NA TRBJ2-7 TRBV20-1
CASSGTRLGNEQFF TGTGCCAGCAGTGGGACTAGATTGGGCAATGAGCAGTTCTTC TRBD2 NA TRBJ2-1 TRBV11-3
CASSEFVQDHQYF TGTGCCAGCAGTGAATTTGTTCAGGATCATCAGTACTTC NA NA TRBJ2-7 TRBV2
CASSLTSRGYYEQYF TGTGCCAGCAGCTTAACATCGCGCGGGTACTACGAGCAGTACTTC NA NA TRBJ2-7 TRBV7-3
CSARQTGTGELFF TGCAGTGCCAGACAGACGGGGACCGGGGAGCTGTTTTTT NA NA TRBJ2-2 TRBV20-1
CSGNRGHRDTQYF TGCAGCGGCAACAGGGGGCACAGGGATACGCAGTATTTT TRBD1 NA TRBJ2-3 TRBV29-1
CASSQSNGKETQYF TGTGCCAGCAGCCAATCCAACGGAAAAGAGACCCAGTACTTC NA NA TRBJ2-5 TRBV3-1
CASSSASGRPQETQYF TGTGCCAGCAGCAGTGCCTCCGGACGGCCTCAAGAGACCCAGTACTTC NA NA TRBJ2-5 TRBV9
CAWRYRGGSYNEQFF TGTGCCTGGAGGTACCGGGGGGGTTCCTACAATGAGCAGTTCTTC TRBD2 NA TRBJ2-1 TRBV30
CASSSGTSGGTTATGELFF TGTGCCAGCAGTTCCGGGACTAGCGGGGGGACCACGGCCACCGGGGAGCTGTTTTTT TRBD2 NA TRBJ2-2 TRBV5-6